The rows below give T cell receptor beta chains drawn from one sample of a study of radiation and T cells in renal cell carcinoma. Only in-frame clones appear in the TCRdb table, and some are missing; sequencing was by immunoSEQ multiplex PCR. The sample carries roughly 120,000 clones, approximately 80% recorded once. The material was blood, obtained from a patient whose treatment included radiotherapy and nephrectomy. These receptors all come from a woman aged 60-75 years with renal cell carcinoma. CDR3s include the opening cysteine and the closing phenylalanine or tryptophan. Fields, in order: clone size, J gene, V gene, D gene, CDR3 protein, CDR3 DNA. D genes are given only for firm matches. Clone size is not always given. Where it is, it says once, few, many or a class for expanded clones.

abundance: NA; j_gene: TRBJ1-1; v_gene: TRBV13; d_gene: NA; CDR3aa: CASSQRGHGAEAFF; CDR3nt: TGTGCCAGCAGTCAAAGAGGCCATGGGGCTGAAGCTTTCTTT
abundance: NA; j_gene: TRBJ2-1; v_gene: TRBV11-2; d_gene: NA; CDR3aa: CASSTDPRDEQFF; CDR3nt: TGTGCCAGCAGCACGGATCCAAGGGATGAGCAGTTCTTC
abundance: NA; j_gene: TRBJ1-1; v_gene: TRBV7-7; d_gene: NA; CDR3aa: CASSLGSRGGNTEAFF; CDR3nt: TGTGCTAGCAGCTTAGGTAGTAGAGGGGGGAACACTGAAGCTTTCTTT
abundance: NA; j_gene: TRBJ2-7; v_gene: TRBV10-3; d_gene: TRBD2; CDR3aa: CAISEPGLADYEQYF; CDR3nt: TGTGCCATCAGTGAACCGGGACTAGCGGACTACGAGCAGTACTTC
abundance: NA; j_gene: TRBJ2-1; v_gene: TRBV2; d_gene: TRBD2; CDR3aa: CASRLAGGPHNEQFF; CDR3nt: TGTGCCAGCAGATTAGCGGGGGGGCCTCACAATGAGCAGTTCTTC
abundance: once; j_gene: TRBJ1-4; v_gene: TRBV4-2; d_gene: TRBD1; CDR3aa: CASSQAAGGANEKLFF; CDR3nt: TGTGCCAGCAGCCAAGCAGCAGGGGGAGCTAATGAAAAACTGTTTTTT
abundance: few; j_gene: TRBJ2-7; v_gene: TRBV9; d_gene: NA; CDR3aa: CASSVDTSFGEQYF; CDR3nt: TGTGCCAGCAGCGTGGACACTAGTTTCGGCGAGCAGTACTTC
abundance: NA; j_gene: TRBJ1-6; v_gene: TRBV29-1; d_gene: NA; CDR3aa: CSVSRDRNSPLHF; CDR3nt: TGCAGCGTTAGTAGAGACAGAAATTCACCCCTCCACTTT
abundance: NA; j_gene: TRBJ1-4; v_gene: TRBV6-5; d_gene: NA; CDR3aa: CASRDSATNEKLFF; CDR3nt: TGTGCCAGCAGGGACAGCGCAACTAATGAAAAACTGTTTTTT
abundance: NA; j_gene: TRBJ2-5; v_gene: TRBV9; d_gene: NA; CDR3aa: CASSVALRETQYF; CDR3nt: TGTGCCAGCAGCGTAGCTCTCAGGGAGACCCAGTACTTC
abundance: NA; j_gene: TRBJ2-3; v_gene: TRBV9; d_gene: NA; CDR3aa: CASSVDGDDLTDTQYF; CDR3nt: TGTGCCAGCAGCGTAGACGGGGACGACCTCACAGATACGCAGTATTTT
abundance: NA; j_gene: TRBJ1-2; v_gene: TRBV11-2; d_gene: NA; CDR3aa: CASSLDSYGYTF; CDR3nt: TGTGCCAGCAGCTTAGATTCCTATGGCTACACCTTC